The 26 T cell receptor beta chains listed next were all sequenced from one sample in a study of siplizumab effects on memory and regulatory T cells. Profiled with immunoSEQ multiplex PCR; TCRdb holds only in-frame clones, not every one. The sample carries tens of thousands of clones, 70% to 90% recorded once. Sample: naive CD4+ T cells sorted from blood. The receptors were sampled from a human donor in good health.

This clone was observed a single time. This chain links TRBV5-1 with TRBJ2-7, with 8 bases identical to TRBD1. Germline CDR1 reads SGHRS; CDR2 reads YFSETQ. This CDR3 has 14 residues. J lost 3 bases, V lost 4 bases, and 6 bases had no gene match. The CDR3 DNA reads TGCGCCAGCAGCCCAGGACAGGGTTTCTACGAGCAGTACTTC. Its translation is CASSPGQGFYEQYF.

The chain couples TRBV29-1 to TRBJ2-3, with D perhaps matching TRBD1 or TRBD2 (6 bases each). Germline V gives CDR1 SQVTM, CDR2 ANQGSEA. The CDR3 is made up of 14 amino acids. The germline V and J ends were trimmed by 8 bases and 9 bases, with 24 bases remaining between them. The CDR3: CSSQMATVGGTQYF. CDR3 nucleotide sequence: TGCAGCTCCCAAATGGCGACGGTAGGGGGGACGCAGTATTTT.

V gene TRBV11-2 combines with J gene TRBJ2-7, with a weak D call TRBD2 (5 bases). The CDR3 contains 17 residues. The germline V gene has CDR1 SGHAT and CDR2 FQNNGV. Deletions cut 1 base from V and 3 bases from J, with 19 bases between. For the CDR3, the DNA is TGTGCCAGCAGCTTAGTTGGTCTTTTAAGCGGACTCTACGAGCAGTACTTC. Translating it yields CASSLVGLLSGLYEQYF.

V and J are TRBV15 and TRBJ1-3; possibly TRBD1 for D (5 bases). Trimming took off 2 bases at V and 1 base at J, with 6 bases between the two ends. The CDR3 runs to 14 residues. Germline V CDR1 and CDR2: LNHNV, YYDKDF (reference sequence). Written as DNA, the CDR3 is TGTGCCACCAGCAGAAGGGGATCTGGAAACACCATATATTTT. It encodes CATSRRGSGNTIYF.

The gene calls are TRBV7-9 and TRBJ2-1, with unresolved D. Germline CDR1 is SEHNR and CDR2 is FQNEAQ (reference sequence). The CDR3 totals 15 residues. V was shortened by 7 bases and J by 1 base, with 14 bases between the two germline ends. The DNA of the CDR3 is TGTGCCAGCACCTCACAACTTAATTCCTACAATGAGCAGTTCTTC. This encodes CASTSQLNSYNEQFF.

V is TRBV6-5 and J is TRBJ1-5; D unresolved. V shed 4 bases and J shed 5 bases, with 12 bases lying between them. There are 14 residues in the CDR3. Germline CDR1 and CDR2: MNHEY and SVGAGI. CDR3 sequence reads: CASSSGRAYQPQHF. CDR3 bases: TGTGCCAGCAGTTCTGGTAGAGCGTATCAGCCCCAGCATTTT.

The V gene is TRBV15, the J gene TRBJ2-2; TRBD1 agrees at 10 bases. The length of the CDR3 is 17 residues. The V gene end was trimmed by 6 bases and the J gene end by 0 bases; junction bases not matched to a gene: 7. Germline V CDR1 and CDR2: LNHNV, YYDKDF (reference sequence). In DNA form, the CDR3 reads TGTGCCACCAGAAGGGACAGGGGTTGGGCGAACACCGGGGAGCTGTTTTTT. The encoded protein is CATRRDRGWANTGELFF.

The chain joins TRBV19 to TRBJ2-3; D is ambiguous. Germline V gene sequence: CDR1 LNHDA, CDR2 SQIVND (reference sequence). CDR3 length equals 15 residues. Trimming pared 5 bases from V and 4 bases from J, leaving 16 bases between. The CDR3 here is CASSLRPRTPDTQYF. The CDR3 nucleotides are TGTGCCAGTAGTCTTCGACCCAGGACCCCAGATACGCAGTATTTT.

The genes are TRBV4-1 and TRBJ2-3; D is possibly TRBD1 (5 bases). This CDR3 is 15 amino acids long. Germline loops: CDR1 MGHRA, CDR2 YSYEKL. V lost 0 bases and J 1 base, leaving 8 bases between the germline ends. Here the CDR3 reads CASSQDGRGTDTQYF. The CDR3 DNA is TGCGCCAGCAGCCAAGATGGCAGGGGCACAGATACGCAGTATTTT.

The V gene is TRBV10-1, the J gene TRBJ2-1; 8 bases fit TRBD1. This CDR3 region has 15 residues. The V gene's germline CDR1 is WNHNN and CDR2 SYGVQD (reference sequence). Trimming took 6 bases from V and 6 from J; bases not matched to a gene: 10. DNA for the CDR3: TGCGCCAGCAGCCCCGGACAGGGCGGGACCAATGAGCAGTTCTTC. Translation gives CASSPGQGGTNEQFF.

This clone was recorded only once. The chain carries TRBV15 and TRBJ1-6; D unresolved. The V gene's germline CDR1 is LNHNV and CDR2 YYDKDF (reference sequence). The V end lost 1 base, the J end lost 9 bases, and 13 bases lay between the germline ends. This CDR3 is 15 amino acids long. The CDR3 DNA reads TGTGCCACCAGCAGAGCTCGAGGCTTCGGTTCACCCCTCCACTTT. Translated, it gives CATSRARGFGSPLHF.

The chain joins TRBV19 to TRBJ1-5; 12 nucleotides line up with TRBD1. V lost 2 bases to trimming and J lost 7 bases; unmatched junction nucleotides: 6. Germline CDR1 LNHDA, CDR2 SQIVND (reference sequence). The CDR3 extends over 16 amino acids. CDR3 coding DNA: TGTGCCAGTAGTATACCGGGACAGGGGGCTTGGCAGCCCCAGCATTTT. Protein: CASSIPGQGAWQPQHF.

The chain uses TRBV27 and TRBJ1-6; unclear D gene. This CDR3 is built from 15 residues. Trimming took 5 bases from V and 7 from J, leaving 15 bases between them. Per the germline V gene, CDR1 is MNHEY and CDR2 is SMNVEV (reference sequence). CDR3 DNA sequence: TGTGCCAGCAGTGAAGGGCCTTACGGAAATTCACCCCTCCACTTT. Its translation: CASSEGPYGNSPLHF.

This chain links TRBV5-1 with TRBJ2-7; D gene uncertain. CDR3 length equals 14 residues. Between the trimmed V and J ends, which lost 5 bases and 2 bases, there was a span of 14 bases. The germline gives CDR1 SGHRS, CDR2 YFSETQ. CDR3 in DNA: TGCGCCAGCAGACTTGCGGAAACTGCCTACGAGCAGTACTTC. Its protein product is CASRLAETAYEQYF.

The CDR3 here is CASSVATGGRTDTQYF. The CDR3 region has the DNA TGTGCCAGCAGCGTAGCTACGGGGGGCCGCACAGATACGCAGTATTTT. The chain combines TRBV9 with TRBJ2-3, with a tentative D call TRBD2 (7 bases). Germline lookup yields CDR1 SGDLS and CDR2 YYNGEE. Trimming stripped 0 bases from V and 1 base from J, with 12 bases between. The CDR3 totals 16 residues.

This clone was detected only once. The chain joins TRBV6-5 to TRBJ2-7, with D perhaps TRBD1 or TRBD2 (6 bases each). Trimming took off 0 bases at V and 2 bases at J, with 8 bases between the two ends. Germline values: CDR1 MNHEY, CDR2 SVGAGI. The CDR3 is made up of 14 amino acids. CDR3 sequence reads: CASSYSRGPYEQYF. CDR3 in DNA: TGTGCCAGCAGTTACTCCCGGGGGCCCTACGAGCAGTACTTC.

The chain uses TRBV7-8 and TRBJ2-5; possibly TRBD2 for D (6 bases). CDR1 and CDR2 from the germline V gene are SGHVS and FQNEAQ. V lost 6 bases and J 7 bases, leaving 21 bases between the germline ends. CDR3 length equals 15 residues. The CDR3 DNA reads as TGTGCCAGCAGGCCATTGGGACTGGGCGGAGGGACCCAGTACTTC. Translated: CASRPLGLGGGTQYF.

This chain links TRBV6-1 with TRBJ2-1; no reliable D call. Trimming cost V 5 bases and J 4 bases, with 15 bases left between them. Germline V gene sequence: CDR1 MNHNS, CDR2 SASEGT. There are 15 residues in the CDR3. CDR3 residues: CASSRERTLYNEQFF. The CDR3 DNA sequence: TGTGCCAGCAGTCGTGAGAGGACCTTATACAATGAGCAGTTCTTC.

V is TRBV19 and J is TRBJ1-2; 7 bases map to TRBD1. V lost 5 bases to trimming and J lost 6 bases; unmatched junction nucleotides: 9. The germline V gene has CDR1 LNHDA and CDR2 SQIVND (reference sequence). The CDR3 extends over 14 amino acids. This chain's CDR3 is CASSLRTGRDGYTF. CDR3 bases: TGTGCCAGTAGTCTCAGGACAGGAAGAGATGGCTACACCTTC.

The rearrangement uses TRBV11-2 and TRBJ1-2; 8 bases map to TRBD1. The CDR3 spans 15 residues. Germline CDR1 SGHAT, CDR2 FQNNGV. Trimming took 4 bases from V and 2 from J; bases not matched to a gene: 6. This chain's CDR3 is CASSSTRQGNYGYTF. The CDR3 bases are TGTGCCAGCAGCTCAACTCGACAGGGGAACTATGGCTACACCTTC.

This chain connects TRBV7-3 to TRBJ1-1, with D perhaps TRBD1 (5 bases). Germline V lookup: CDR1 SGHTA, CDR2 FQGTGA. Trimming took 2 bases from V and 0 from J, leaving 10 bases between them. The CDR3 consists of 15 residues. CDR3 residues: CASSLVGGMNTEAFF. CDR3 nucleotide sequence: TGTGCCAGCAGCTTAGTTGGGGGAATGAACACTGAAGCTTTCTTT.

The chain uses TRBV19 and TRBJ1-2; D is unclear. Trimming left V 5 bases short and J 2 bases short, with 6 bases between. Germline assignment: CDR1 LNHDA and CDR2 SQIVND (reference sequence). The CDR3 is 12 amino acids. CDR3 sequence reads: CASSYGNYGYTF. In DNA, the CDR3 is TGTGCCAGTAGTTACGGGAACTATGGCTACACCTTC.

This chain connects TRBV2 to TRBJ2-7, with 9 nucleotides matching TRBD1. The CDR3 spans 14 residues. The germline V gene has CDR1 SNHLY and CDR2 FYNNEI. Trimming removed 2 bases from V and 5 bases from J; junction bases left unmatched: 4. The CDR3 DNA is TGTGCCAGCAGTGAAAACAGGGGGCCGAACGAGCAGTACTTC. Translation: CASSENRGPNEQYF.

The V and J genes are TRBV5-1 and TRBJ1-1, with unresolved D. V was cut by 2 bases and J by 0 bases, with 8 bases left in between. The CDR3 runs 14 residues. Germline-derived CDR1 and CDR2 are SGHRS and YFSETQ. This CDR3 reads CASSFAGLNTEAFF. CDR3 nucleotides: TGCGCCAGCAGCTTCGCCGGGTTGAACACTGAAGCTTTCTTT.

The rearrangement links TRBV30 to TRBJ2-6; 7 positions match TRBD1. The germline CDR1 and CDR2 sequences are GTSNPN and SVGIG (reference sequence). This CDR3 contains 15 residues. V lost 2 bases to trimming and J lost 0 bases; unmatched junction nucleotides: 1. CDR3 loop: CAWSYRGSGANVLTF. The DNA of the CDR3 is TGTGCCTGGAGTTACAGGGGCTCTGGGGCCAACGTCCTGACTTTC. The full variable domain, its missing parts supplied by reference TRBV30 and TRBJ2-6, is SQTIHQWPATLVQPVGSPLSLECTVEGTSNPNLYWYRQAAGRGLQLLFYSVGIGQISSEVPQNLSASRPQDRQFILSSKKLLLSDSGFYLCAWSYRGSGANVLTFGAGSRLTVL.

The rearrangement uses TRBV4-1 and TRBJ1-5; D is perhaps TRBD1 (5 bases). Germline V gene sequence: CDR1 MGHRA, CDR2 YSYEKL. V gave up 1 base and J gave up 5 bases, with 9 bases separating them. The CDR3 runs 14 residues. In nucleotides, the CDR3 is TGCGCCAGCAGCCAAGCAGGGTGGCATCAGCCCCAGCATTTT. Translating gives CASSQAGWHQPQHF.